This T cell receptor (beta chain) came from a study of T-cell memory formation after mild COVID-19. Each CDR3 protein gets one entry after TCRdb re-called the 5' RACE reads with MiXCR. The sample includes roughly 610,000 distinct CDR3 sequences, around 15% seen only once; the top ten take about 7.5%. The CDR3 has 16 amino acids. The J segment lost 14 bases and the V segment lost 5 bases, leaving 17 bases of the junction unmatched. Germline values: CDR1 MDHEN, CDR2 SYDVKM. This clonotype turned up a few times. The sample taken for sequencing was PBMCs or a T cell subset sorted from them (not recorded which). The source of this sequence is an adult woman who had mild COVID-19 (a few samples of this study predate the infection). Cell type and time point are not known. This rearrangement joins TRBV28 to TRBJ1-6; TRBD1 matches at 8 bases. This chain's CDR3 is CASSPGTGGLLGSLHF. CDR3 DNA sequence: TGTGCCAGCAGTCCTGGGACAGGAGGGCTGTTAGGGTCCCTCCACTTT.